Below are 22 T cell receptor beta chains sequenced from a single sample in a study of blood T cell repertoires in COVID-19. Libraries were prepared by immunoSEQ multiplex PCR; TCRdb keeps only in-frame clonotypes and omits some of them. The sample yields a few hundred thousand clones, more than 85% seen once. The sequencing sample was made of PBMCs or T cells enriched from blood (not recorded which). These receptors all stem from a woman aged 30 to 39 who had recovered from COVID-19.

This clone was counted once. The chain has TRBV28 and TRBJ1-2, with D possibly being TRBD1 (5 bases). The V gene lost 5 bases and the J gene lost 8 bases, with 15 bases spanning the gap. The CDR3 has 13 residues. CDR1 is MDHEN and CDR2 is SYDVKM in the germline V gene. The CDR3 is CASSGRQGRGYTF. DNA for the CDR3: TGTGCCAGCAGTGGCCGTCAGGGTCGGGGCTACACCTTC.

V gene TRBV7-6 combines with J gene TRBJ1-3; 7 bases fit TRBD1. The CDR3 consists of 18 residues. J gave up 0 bases and V 2 bases, and 10 bases lay outside the gene matches. Germline V gives CDR1 SGHVS, CDR2 FNYEAQ. The CDR3 is CASSLRGGTASSGNTIYF. The CDR3 DNA reads as TGTGCCAGCAGCTTAAGAGGGGGGACAGCGAGCTCTGGAAACACCATATATTTT.

This rearrangement joins TRBV19 to TRBJ2-7; 8 bases fit TRBD1. V lost 6 bases and J lost 1; bases outside the gene matches: 5. CDR3 length: 14 residues. Germline-derived CDR1 and CDR2 are LNHDA and SQIVND (reference sequence). CDR3 coding DNA: TGTGCCAGTAGGATGACAGGGGCGTCCTACGAGCAGTACTTC. As protein: CASRMTGASYEQYF. Full variable domain (rest looked up from reference TRBV19 and TRBJ2-7): DGGITQSPKYLFRKEGQNVTLSCEQNLNHDAMYWYRQDPGQGLRLIYYSQIVNDFQKGDIAEGYSVSREKKESFPLTVTSAQKNPTAFYLCASRMTGASYEQYFGPGTRLTVT.

V is TRBV2 and J is TRBJ2-7; 16 bases align to TRBD2. Germline loops: CDR1 SNHLY, CDR2 FYNNEI. V gave up 3 bases and J gave up 5 bases; unmatched junction bases: 10. The CDR3 is 18 residues long. This chain's CDR3 is CASSERGLAGGTGDEQYF. The CDR3 nucleotides are TGTGCCAGCAGTGAGAGGGGACTAGCGGGGGGGACTGGTGACGAGCAGTACTTC.

J is TRBJ1-3 and V is TRBV5-1; D is unclear. Between the trimmed V and J ends, which lost 1 base and 1 base, there was a span of 6 bases. The length of the CDR3 is 14 residues. Germline loops: CDR1 SGHRS, CDR2 YFSETQ. The chain's CDR3 is CASSLRGSGNTIYF. The CDR3 coding sequence is TGCGCCAGCAGCTTGCGGGGATCTGGAAACACCATATATTTT.

The chain carries TRBV18 and TRBJ1-5, with D possibly being TRBD1 (5 bases). Trimming removed 3 bases from V and 8 bases from J, with 17 bases in between. The CDR3 has 15 amino acids. CDR1 and CDR2 from the germline V gene are KGHSH and LQKENI. The CDR3 DNA reads TGTGCCAGCTCACCTAACGGGGGGGTGAGTGAGCCCCAGCATTTT. It yields the protein CASSPNGGVSEPQHF.

The J gene is TRBJ1-2, the V gene TRBV7-3; 7 positions match TRBD1. CDR1 and CDR2 (germline): SGHTA, FQGTGA. This CDR3 contains 16 residues. The ends lost 1 base at V and 3 bases at J; junction bases unmatched: 8. The CDR3 DNA is TGTGCCAGCAGCTTAATGGGTCCAGGGGGTGACTATGGCTACACCTTC. Translating it yields CASSLMGPGGDYGYTF. The entire variable domain, with the rest obtained from reference TRBV7-3 and TRBJ1-2, is as follows: GAGVSQTPSNKVTEKGKYVELRCDPISGHTALYWYRQSLGQGPEFLIYFQGTGAADDSGLPNDRFFAVRPEGSVSTLKIQRTERGDSAVYLCASSLMGPGGDYGYTFGSGTRLTVV.

This clone was picked up a small number of times. This chain uses TRBV5-1 with TRBJ2-1, with 10 bases that match TRBD2. The CDR3 has 18 amino acids. Germline V gene sequence: CDR1 SGHRS, CDR2 YFSETQ. The junction had 6 bases not matched to a gene; V was cut back by 0 bases and J by 0 bases. The CDR3 is CASSLGLAGPSSYNEQFF. The CDR3, as DNA: TGCGCCAGCAGCTTGGGACTAGCGGGCCCCAGCTCCTACAATGAGCAGTTCTTC.

The chain recombines TRBV5-4 with TRBJ1-6; 10 nucleotides align to TRBD1. CDR3 size: 15 residues. Germline V gene lookup returns CDR1 SGHNT and CDR2 YYREEE (reference sequence). The V segment lost 4 bases and the J segment 7 bases; nucleotides outside the gene matches: 5. CDR3 in DNA: TGTGCCAGCAGCCTAGGGACAGGGGTAAATTCACCCCTCCACTTT. Translation gives CASSLGTGVNSPLHF.

The DNA for the CDR3 is TGTGCCAGCAGTGAGGGACAGGCGAGTGGCTATGGCTACACCTTC. The encoded protein is CASSEGQASGYGYTF. V gene TRBV6-1 combines with J gene TRBJ1-2, with 8 bases identical to TRBD1. This CDR3 is built from 15 residues. Germline-derived CDR1 and CDR2 are MNHNS and SASEGT. V dropped 3 bases and J dropped 4; count of bases not matched to a gene: 7.

The genes are TRBV4-1 and TRBJ2-2; D remains unclear. The CDR3 runs to 14 residues. Germline values: CDR1 MGHRA, CDR2 YSYEKL. Trimming pared 3 bases from V and 3 bases from J, leaving 8 bases between. CDR3 residues: CASSQEHHTGELFF. The DNA for the CDR3 is TGCGCCAGCAGCCAGGAGCATCACACCGGGGAGCTGTTTTTT.

The chain couples TRBV28 to TRBJ2-7, with TRBD2 matching over 10 bases. J lost 6 bases, V lost 8 bases, and 13 bases had no gene match. The CDR3 covers 15 residues. Germline V gene lookup returns CDR1 MDHEN and CDR2 SYDVKM. The CDR3 DNA reads TGTGCCAGCTTGGAACGAACTAGCGGGATTTCCGAGCAGTACTTC. Its translation is CASLERTSGISEQYF.

CDR3 protein: CSVDPDRRTQYF. CDR3 coding DNA: TGCAGCGTTGATCCCGACAGGCGGACCCAGTACTTC. V gene TRBV29-1 combines with J gene TRBJ2-5, with D perhaps matching TRBD1 (6 bases). With 3 bases removed from V and 7 bases from J, the gap between germline ends came to 12 bases. There are 12 residues in the CDR3. Germline V CDR1 and CDR2: SQVTM, ANQGSEA.

The V gene is TRBV19, the J gene TRBJ2-2; 8 nucleotides line up with TRBD2. The CDR3 totals 17 residues. Per germline, CDR1 LNHDA and CDR2 SQIVND (reference sequence). V was clipped by 3 bases and J by 4 bases; unmatched bases: 10. The CDR3 DNA follows: TGTGCCAGTAGTATCTTGCGGGGGGATTTGGGCACCGGGGAGCTGTTTTTT. Protein sequence: CASSILRGDLGTGELFF.

This clone has a handful of counts. The chain links TRBV4-1 to TRBJ1-1; 7 nucleotides match TRBD1. The CDR3 loop spans 15 amino acids. Germline values: CDR1 MGHRA, CDR2 YSYEKL. V was pared by 4 bases and J by 1 base, with 6 bases of the junction left unmatched. CDR3 region: CASSRKDRENTEAFF. DNA of the CDR3: TGCGCCAGCAGCCGAAAAGACAGGGAGAACACTGAAGCTTTCTTT.

V is TRBV11-2 and J is TRBJ1-2; 7 bases match TRBD1. V gave up 8 bases and J gave up 4 bases; unmatched junction bases: 7. This CDR3 is 13 amino acids long. Germline V lookup: CDR1 SGHAT, CDR2 FQNNGV. Written as DNA, the CDR3 is TGTGCCAGCCAAGGAGGGGACAGCTATGGCTACACCTTC. It encodes CASQGGDSYGYTF.

The J gene is TRBJ1-5, the V gene TRBV3-1 (or the pseudogene TRBV3-2); 9 nucleotides match TRBD1. The CDR3 contains 16 residues. J was trimmed by 6 bases and V by 1 base; bases with no gene match: 7. Germline-derived CDR1 and CDR2 are LGHDT and YNNKEL (reference sequence). CDR3 sequence reads: CASSQGGQGLGQPQHF. The CDR3 coding sequence is TGTGCCAGCAGCCAAGGCGGACAGGGGTTAGGTCAGCCCCAGCATTTT.

This chain uses TRBV13 with TRBJ2-1; TRBD2 matches at 10 bases. Germline CDR1 and CDR2: PRHDT and FYEKMQ (reference sequence). The V and J ends lost 4 bases and 0 bases, in that order; junction bases with no gene match: 12. The CDR3 contains 19 residues. CDR3 protein: CASSSRSLAGGGSYNEQFF. In DNA form, the CDR3 reads TGTGCCAGCAGCTCAAGATCATTAGCGGGGGGCGGCTCCTACAATGAGCAGTTCTTC.

This rearrangement joins TRBV5-6 to TRBJ1-5; D is perhaps TRBD1 (5 bases). Trimming pared 6 bases from V and 6 bases from J, leaving 10 bases between. The V gene's germline CDR1 is SGHDT and CDR2 YYEEEE. The CDR3 contains 12 residues. CDR3 bases: TGTGCCAGCACCGTAGGGGTTCAGCCCCAGCATTTT. Its translation: CASTVGVQPQHF.

This clone was counted a single time. The rearrangement uses TRBV9 and TRBJ2-3, with 11 bases fitting TRBD2. The junction had 5 bases not matched to a gene; V was cut back by 4 bases and J by 4 bases. Germline CDR1 is SGDLS and CDR2 is YYNGEE. The CDR3 loop spans 15 amino acids. The CDR3 region has the DNA TGTGCCAGCAGCCCCCTAGCGGGAGGCCCAGATACGCAGTATTTT. It translates to CASSPLAGGPDTQYF.

V and J are TRBV6-1 and TRBJ1-2, with 7 bases identical to TRBD1. CDR1 is MNHNS, CDR2 SASEGT, per germline. The CDR3 is made up of 17 amino acids. The V segment lost 1 base and the J segment 8 bases; nucleotides outside the gene matches: 16. CDR3 DNA sequence: TGTGCCAGCAGTGAAGATCGACGAGCTAGACAGGGCCGAGGCTACACCTTC. It translates to CASSEDRRARQGRGYTF.

V and J are TRBV6-7 and TRBJ1-1; no definite D call. TRBV6-7 is classed as an ORF, of uncertain function. Trimming left V 5 bases short and J 1 base short, with 8 bases between. The CDR3 runs 13 residues. CDR3 sequence (DNA): TGTGCCAGCAGTACTAAAGCGAACACTGAAGCTTTCTTT. Translation: CASSTKANTEAFF.